The clone carrying this T cell receptor beta chain was seen a handful of times. Its specificity is unknown. Culturing for 9 to 10 days preceded CD4+ T cell isolation. Data came from immunoSEQ multiplex PCR; TCRdb stores just in-frame clones and leaves some out. The sample has 45,000 to 75,000 clones; roughly 80% are singletons. This record comes from a study of vaccination effects on CD4 cells after COVID-19. Looking at the study overall: BNT162b2 vaccine or mRNA-1273 vaccine was given to participants in two doses.

Deletions cut 4 bases from V and 9 bases from J, with 15 bases between. CDR3 length: 13 amino acids. Germline V gives CDR1 SGHRS, CDR2 YFSETQ. Regarding the study as a whole: After vaccination of healthy people, only 1 of 255 vaccine-induced clones cross-reacted with common cold coronaviruses.

This clonotype originated in a human donor who received a COVID-19 vaccine. The chain is built from TRBV5-1 and TRBJ2-3; D is ambiguous. The sequencing here drew on CD4+ T cells from PBMCs cultured without peptide, taken before COVID-19 vaccination. The CDR3 DNA sequence: TGCGCCAGCAGCCCGGGCCGGACCGGAACGCAGTATTTT. Translated, it gives CASSPGRTGTQYF.